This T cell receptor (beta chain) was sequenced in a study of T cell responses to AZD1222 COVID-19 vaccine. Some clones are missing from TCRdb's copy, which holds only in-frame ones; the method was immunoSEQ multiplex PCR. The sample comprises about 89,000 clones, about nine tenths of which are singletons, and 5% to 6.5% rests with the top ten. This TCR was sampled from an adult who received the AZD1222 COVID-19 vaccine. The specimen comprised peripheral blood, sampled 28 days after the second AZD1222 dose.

The CDR3 DNA reads as TGTGCCAGCAGTTTCGATCCGGGCAGCTTCTATGGCTACACCTTC. Protein product: CASSFDPGSFYGYTF. This chain uses TRBV27 with TRBJ1-2; unclear D gene. Germline V gene sequence: CDR1 MNHEY, CDR2 SMNVEV (reference sequence). V lost 3 bases and J lost 4, with 15 bases in between. The CDR3 runs to 15 residues.